This entry concerns a single T cell receptor beta chain. The antigen remains undetermined. This sample stems from a study of cytomegalovirus exposure and HLA in healthy donors. Overall study results and limits: The classifier was said to identify cytomegalovirus status with high specificity and sensitivity.

PCR used 60 Vbeta primers and 13 Jbeta primers. Assay: immunoSEQ multiplex PCR; the TCRdb copy retains only in-frame clones and omits some. The sample shows over 90,000 clones, roughly 85% of them seen only once. This CDR3 comprises 14 residues. V gave up 2 bases and J gave up 2 bases; unmatched junction bases: 3. Germline V gene sequence: CDR1 SGHNT, CDR2 YYREEE (reference sequence). This rearrangement joins TRBV5-4 to TRBJ2-5; 7 bases match TRBD1. Sequencing was done on a sample of PBMCs. The receptor comes from a man in his forties in good health and CMV-seronegative. CDR3 in DNA: TGTGCCAGCAGCTTCCGGGACAGACAAGAGACCCAGTACTTC. Translation: CASSFRDRQETQYF.